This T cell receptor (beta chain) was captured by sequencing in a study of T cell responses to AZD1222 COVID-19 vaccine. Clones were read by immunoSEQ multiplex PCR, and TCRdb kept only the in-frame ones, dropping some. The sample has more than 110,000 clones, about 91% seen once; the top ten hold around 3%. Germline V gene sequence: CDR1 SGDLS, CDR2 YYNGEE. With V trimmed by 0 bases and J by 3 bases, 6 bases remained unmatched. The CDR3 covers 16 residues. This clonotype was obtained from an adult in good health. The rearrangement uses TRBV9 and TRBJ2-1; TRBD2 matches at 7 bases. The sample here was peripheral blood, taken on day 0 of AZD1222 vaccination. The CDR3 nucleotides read TGTGCCAGCAGCGTAGGCGGCGGGAGAAGCTACAATGAGCAGTTCTTC. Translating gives CASSVGGGRSYNEQFF.